The rows below give T cell receptor beta chains drawn from one sample of a study of control samples from healthy donors and cancer patients. The assay was immunoSEQ multiplex PCR, and TCRdb's table has in-frame clones only and misses some. The table includes about 76,000 clones, around 90% detected once. Sequenced sample: PBMCs. These receptors came from a woman in her 50s with colorectal cancer. CDR3s include the opening cysteine and the closing phenylalanine or tryptophan. Each record gives: V gene, J gene, CDR3 protein.

V gene: TRBV18
J gene: TRBJ2-3
CDR3 protein: CASSPGISTDTQYF

V gene: TRBV4-2
J gene: TRBJ1-1
CDR3 protein: CASSPEWVRTEAFF

V gene: TRBV6-2/TRBV6-3
J gene: TRBJ2-5
CDR3 protein: CASSYRAGVGETQYF

V gene: TRBV6-5
J gene: TRBJ1-1
CDR3 protein: CASSYGTGFAEAFF

V gene: TRBV3-1/TRBV3-2
J gene: TRBJ1-6
CDR3 protein: CASSQDGGNSPLHF

V gene: TRBV6-5
J gene: TRBJ1-4
CDR3 protein: CASVTGQFNNEKLFF

V gene: TRBV6-5
J gene: TRBJ1-6
CDR3 protein: CASRADGRGESPLHF

V gene: TRBV28
J gene: TRBJ2-5
CDR3 protein: CASSLGGSGRETQYF

V gene: TRBV5-5
J gene: TRBJ1-5
CDR3 protein: CASTPRGGANQPQHF

V gene: TRBV5-1
J gene: TRBJ2-5
CDR3 protein: CASSEMNGQETQYF

V gene: TRBV18
J gene: TRBJ1-6
CDR3 protein: CASSPNQGDSPLHF

V gene: TRBV15
J gene: TRBJ2-2
CDR3 protein: CATARGANTGELFF

V gene: TRBV12-5
J gene: TRBJ2-2
CDR3 protein: CASGLPENPYTGELFF

V gene: TRBV7-8
J gene: TRBJ2-5
CDR3 protein: CASSRNRDSGGETQYF

V gene: TRBV14
J gene: TRBJ2-2
CDR3 protein: CASSQDRERGRSGELFF

V gene: TRBV6-5
J gene: TRBJ2-5
CDR3 protein: CASRRLAGGSETQYF

V gene: TRBV20-1
J gene: TRBJ1-5
CDR3 protein: CSASSRRNNQPQHF

V gene: TRBV28
J gene: TRBJ2-1
CDR3 protein: CASRDSGTSGVNEQFF

V gene: TRBV6-2/TRBV6-3
J gene: TRBJ1-2
CDR3 protein: CASSFRGRTRDYGYTF

V gene: TRBV2
J gene: TRBJ1-1
CDR3 protein: CASSKQGLNTEAFF

V gene: TRBV3-1/TRBV3-2
J gene: TRBJ1-3
CDR3 protein: CASSQGPTSRNTIYF

V gene: TRBV28
J gene: TRBJ1-1
CDR3 protein: CASSLGTAIYTEAFF

V gene: TRBV14
J gene: TRBJ1-6
CDR3 protein: CASSQDRSPLHF

V gene: TRBV5-1
J gene: TRBJ2-4
CDR3 protein: CASSTYRENIQYF

V gene: TRBV7-2
J gene: TRBJ2-1
CDR3 protein: CASSLGGIAWSYNEQFF

V gene: TRBV4-1
J gene: TRBJ2-5
CDR3 protein: CASSQGLVQGGLSETQYF

V gene: TRBV7-2
J gene: TRBJ1-5
CDR3 protein: CASSLAYGRGSQPQHF

V gene: TRBV19
J gene: TRBJ2-1
CDR3 protein: CASSMGARNEQFF